This T cell receptor beta chain is from a study of graft-versus-host responses after intestinal transplantation. Study-level information: Among the recipients, all got anti-thymocyte globulin induction and then tacrolimus and steroids for approximately 3 years. Study observations and caveats: Investigators detected GvH clones in recipient marrow, with some emerging earlier in ileum or blood.

About this clone: As yet, its antigen is unknown.

V was shortened by 1 base and J by 9 bases, with 4 bases between the two germline ends. Germline V gene data show CDR1 as MGHRA and CDR2 as YSYEKL. The CDR3 covers 11 residues. Using immunoSEQ multiplex PCR, the repertoire was profiled, and TCRdb retains in-frame clones only, with some absent. Of fewer than 120,000 clones listed, approximately 92% are singletons. The sequence derives from a human donor who received an intestinal transplant. The genes are TRBV4-1 and TRBJ2-1; no reliable D call. Sequences were derived from unstimulated CD8+ T cells sorted from spleen or lymph node cells, sampled before intestinal transplant. CDR3 bases: TGCGCCAGCAGCCAAGGGCGTGAGCAGTTCTTC. It encodes CASSQGREQFF.